Listed below are T cell receptor beta chains from one sample, sequenced in a study of a mutant IDH1 vaccine in newly diagnosed glioma. Produced via immunoSEQ multiplex PCR; TCRdb's table is partial and in-frame only. The table has over 45,000 clones, 85% to 95% seen once. These TCRs' antigens remain unknown. This specimen consisted of PBMCs, obtained from a glioma patient whose treatment included an IDH1 peptide vaccine. The receptors here all came from a man over 45 with glioma. CDR3s include the opening cysteine and the closing phenylalanine or tryptophan. Each record gives: J gene, D gene, CDR3 length, clone size, V gene, CDR3 protein, CDR3 DNA. D genes are given only for firm matches. Clone size is given for some rows only: seen once, a few or many times, or a class if the clone is expanded.

>TRBJ2-6|TRBD1|18|.|TRBV7-6
CASSLVGQGSSGANVLTF
TGTGCCAGCAGCTTAGTAGGACAGGGGAGTTCTGGGGCCAACGTCCTGACTTTC
>TRBJ1-2|TRBD1|14|.|TRBV6-5
CASSPQGQVYGYTF
TGTGCCAGCAGTCCCCAGGGACAGGTCTATGGCTACACCTTC
>TRBJ1-2|.|13|.|TRBV29-1
CSDTDPVSNGYTF
TGCAGCGATACGGACCCTGTCAGTAATGGCTACACCTTC
>TRBJ1-6|.|14|.|TRBV27
CASKAGAPNSPLHF
TGTGCCAGCAAGGCAGGGGCCCCTAATTCACCCCTCCACTTT
>TRBJ2-7|TRBD1|13|.|TRBV6-5
CASRRTGVNEQYF
TGTGCCAGCAGGCGGACAGGGGTCAACGAGCAGTACTTC
>TRBJ2-1|TRBD2|14|.|TRBV7-8
CASQAGGRYNEQFF
TGTGCCAGCCAAGCGGGAGGACGCTACAATGAGCAGTTCTTC
>TRBJ1-3|.|14|.|TRBV4-1
CASSQAPAGNTIYF
TGCGCCAGCAGCCAAGCCCCCGCTGGAAACACCATATATTTT
>TRBJ2-7|.|12|few|TRBV2
CASSEASDEQYF
TGTGCCAGCAGTGAAGCTAGTGACGAGCAGTACTTC
>TRBJ1-5|.|15|.|TRBV7-8
CASGTRGGRNQPQHF
TGTGCCAGCGGGACTCGAGGGGGTCGCAATCAGCCCCAGCATTTT
>TRBJ1-1|.|13|.|TRBV6-1
CASSAGGNTEAFF
TGTGCCAGCAGTGCAGGTGGGAACACTGAAGCTTTCTTT
>TRBJ1-5|.|15|.|TRBV7-8
CASTFNIALREPQHF
TGTGCCAGCACTTTTAACATTGCCTTACGTGAGCCCCAGCATTTT
>TRBJ2-3|.|17|.|TRBV5-1
CASSWAGGRVTGDTQYF
TGCGCCAGCAGCTGGGCTGGGGGGCGCGTTACCGGGGATACGCAGTATTTT
>TRBJ2-3|.|15|.|TRBV21-1
CASRLGGMTTDTQYF
TGTGCCAGCCGTCTCGGAGGGATGACCACAGATACGCAGTATTTT
>TRBJ1-6|.|14|.|TRBV28
CASSPGPLVAPLHF
TGTGCCAGCAGTCCGGGACCGCTAGTGGCACCCCTCCACTTT
>TRBJ2-7|TRBD2|16|.|TRBV27
CASRGLAGVRSYEQYF
TGTGCCAGCAGAGGACTAGCGGGAGTGAGGTCCTACGAGCAGTACTTC
>TRBJ2-2|TRBD1|14|.|TRBV10-3
CAISQGDHTGELFF
TGTGCCATCAGTCAGGGGGACCACACCGGGGAGCTGTTTTTT
>TRBJ2-2|.|15|.|TRBV19
CASSTGILNTGELFF
TGTGCCAGTAGTACCGGGATTTTAAACACCGGGGAGCTGTTTTTT
>TRBJ1-3|.|15|.|TRBV19
CASKAQERSGNTIYF
TGTGCCAGTAAAGCTCAGGAACGCTCTGGAAACACCATATATTTT
>TRBJ1-3|.|14|.|TRBV9
CASSENPSGNTIYF
TGTGCCAGCAGCGAAAACCCCTCTGGAAACACCATATATTTT
>TRBJ2-2|.|15|.|TRBV7-7
CASSLEDTNTGELFF
TGTGCTAGCAGCTTAGAGGACACGAACACCGGGGAGCTGTTTTTT
>TRBJ1-1|TRBD1|14|.|TRBV5-1
CASAPGGGSTEAFF
TGCGCCAGCGCGCCAGGGGGTGGGAGCACTGAAGCTTTCTTT
>TRBJ2-3|TRBD1|14|.|TRBV7-2
CASLNRGGLDTQYF
TGTGCCAGCCTCAACAGGGGTGGGTTAGATACGCAGTATTTT
>TRBJ2-7|.|11|.|TRBV28
CASSLRYEQYF
TGTGCCAGCAGTCTGAGATACGAGCAGTACTTC